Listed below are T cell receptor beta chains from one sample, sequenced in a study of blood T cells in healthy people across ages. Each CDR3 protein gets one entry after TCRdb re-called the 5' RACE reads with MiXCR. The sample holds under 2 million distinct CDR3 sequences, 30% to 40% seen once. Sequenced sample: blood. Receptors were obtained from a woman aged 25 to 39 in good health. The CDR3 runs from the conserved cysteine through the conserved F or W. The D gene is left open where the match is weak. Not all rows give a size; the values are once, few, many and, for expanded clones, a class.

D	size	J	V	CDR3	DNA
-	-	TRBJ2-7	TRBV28	CASSLEARGGGEQYF	TGTGCCAGCAGTCTTGAAGCCCGAGGAGGAGGCGAGCAGTACTTC
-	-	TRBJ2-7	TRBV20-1	CSVRDSTGGRGYEQYF	TGCAGTGTTAGAGATTCCACCGGGGGGCGAGGTTACGAGCAGTACTTC
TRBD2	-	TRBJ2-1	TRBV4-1	CASSESGGAPIYNEQFF	TGCGCCAGCAGCGAAAGCGGGGGGGCCCCCATTTACAATGAGCAGTTCTTC
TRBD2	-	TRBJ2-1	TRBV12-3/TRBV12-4	CASRSSGGGWNNEQFF	TGTGCCAGCAGATCCTCCGGGGGGGGCTGGAACAATGAGCAGTTCTTC
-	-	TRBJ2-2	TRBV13	CASSLARRELFF	TGTGCCAGTAGCTTAGCCAGAAGGGAGCTGTTTTTT
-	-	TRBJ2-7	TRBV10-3	CASRPTIGTSVKTYEQYF	TGTGCCAGCAGGCCGACCATAGGAACCTCCGTGAAAACCTACGAGCAGTACTTC
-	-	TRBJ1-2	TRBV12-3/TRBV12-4	CASSPDGCYGYTF	TGTGCCAGCAGCCCGGACGGATGTTATGGCTACACCTTC
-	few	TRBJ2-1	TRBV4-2	CASSQELGGGALGQFF	TGTGCCAGCAGCCAAGAGCTGGGGGGGGGCGCCCTAGGGCAGTTCTTC
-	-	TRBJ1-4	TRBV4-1	CASSPQRTRLEKLFF	TGCGCCAGCAGCCCTCAGAGGACGAGACTTGAAAAACTGTTTTTT
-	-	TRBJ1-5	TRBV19	CASSPYLYRLNQPQHF	TGTGCCAGTAGCCCCTACCTATACAGGCTCAATCAGCCCCAGCATTTT
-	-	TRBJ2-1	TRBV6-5	CASSQGLPLLNNEQFF	TGTGCCAGCAGCCAGGGTCTACCTCTCTTAAACAATGAGCAGTTCTTC
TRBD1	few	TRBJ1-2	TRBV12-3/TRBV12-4	CASSRTGTVNYGYTF	TGTGCCAGCAGCCGGACAGGGACCGTTAACTATGGCTACACCTTC
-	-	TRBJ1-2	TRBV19	CASAGQRGYGCTF	-
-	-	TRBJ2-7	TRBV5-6	CASSRGGGITYEQYF	TGTGCCAGCAGCCGGGGCGGGGGCATAACGTACGAGCAGTACTTC
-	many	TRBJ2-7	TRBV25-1	CASSEYGGASYEQYF	TGTGCCAGCAGTGAATACGGGGGAGCCTCCTACGAGCAGTACTTC
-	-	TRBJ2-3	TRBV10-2	CASSVAGPLQYF	TGCGCCAGCAGTGTTGCGGGACCTCTGCAGTATTTT